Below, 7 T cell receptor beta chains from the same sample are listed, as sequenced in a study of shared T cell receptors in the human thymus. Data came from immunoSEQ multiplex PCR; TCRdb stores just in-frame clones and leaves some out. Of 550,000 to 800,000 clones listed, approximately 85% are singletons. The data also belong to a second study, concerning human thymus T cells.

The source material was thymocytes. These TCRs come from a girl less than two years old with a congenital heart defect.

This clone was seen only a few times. CDR3 sequence: CASSVHRPNYGYTF. In nucleotides, the CDR3 is TGTGCCAGCAGTGTTCACAGACCTAACTATGGCTACACCTTC. The genes are TRBV6-1 and TRBJ1-2; unclear D gene. Germline V gene lookup returns CDR1 MNHNS and CDR2 SASEGT. The CDR3 length is 14 residues. V lost 4 bases and J lost 0, with 9 bases in between.

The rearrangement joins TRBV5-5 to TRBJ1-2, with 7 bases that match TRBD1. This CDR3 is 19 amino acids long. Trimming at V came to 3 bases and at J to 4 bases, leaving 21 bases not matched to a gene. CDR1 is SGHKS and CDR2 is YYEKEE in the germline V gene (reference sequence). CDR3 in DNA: TGTGCCAGCAGCTCCCCTCGTGCAGGGGGGCACCTCCGGTGCTATGGCTACACCTTC. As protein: CASSSPRAGGHLRCYGYTF. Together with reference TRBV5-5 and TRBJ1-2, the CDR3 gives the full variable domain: DAGVTQSPTHLIKTRGQQVTLRCSPISGHKSVSWYQQVLGQGPQFIFQYYEKEERGRGNFPDRFSARQFPNYSSELNVNALLLGDSALYLCASSSPRAGGHLRCYGYTFGSGTRLTVV.

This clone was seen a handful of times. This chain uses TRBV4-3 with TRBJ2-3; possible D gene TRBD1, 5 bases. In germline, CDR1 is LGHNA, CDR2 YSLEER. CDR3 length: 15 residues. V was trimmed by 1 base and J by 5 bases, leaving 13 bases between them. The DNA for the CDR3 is TGCGCCAGCAGCCAAGTTAAGGGGCCGGTAGATACGCAGTATTTT. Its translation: CASSQVKGPVDTQYF.

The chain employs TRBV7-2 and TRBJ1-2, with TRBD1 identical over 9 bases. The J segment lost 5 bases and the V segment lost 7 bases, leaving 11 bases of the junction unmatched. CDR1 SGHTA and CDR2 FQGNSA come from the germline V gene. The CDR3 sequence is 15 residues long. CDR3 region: CASNLPQGASYGYTF. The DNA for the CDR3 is TGTGCCAGCAACCTACCACAGGGGGCATCGTATGGCTACACCTTC.

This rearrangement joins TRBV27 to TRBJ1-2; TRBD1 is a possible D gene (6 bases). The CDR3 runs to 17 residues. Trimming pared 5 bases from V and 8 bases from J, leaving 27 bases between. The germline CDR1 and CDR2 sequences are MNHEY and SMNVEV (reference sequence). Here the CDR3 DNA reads TGTGCCAGCAGTCAAGGTATCGGTCCAGGGGCCTTTGGGGGCTACACCTTC. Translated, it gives CASSQGIGPGAFGGYTF.

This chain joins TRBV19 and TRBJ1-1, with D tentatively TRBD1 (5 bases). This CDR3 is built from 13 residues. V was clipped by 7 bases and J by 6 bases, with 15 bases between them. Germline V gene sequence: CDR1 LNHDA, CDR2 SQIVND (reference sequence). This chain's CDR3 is CASTPKNRPEAFF. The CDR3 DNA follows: TGTGCCAGTACCCCAAAGAACAGGCCTGAAGCTTTCTTT.

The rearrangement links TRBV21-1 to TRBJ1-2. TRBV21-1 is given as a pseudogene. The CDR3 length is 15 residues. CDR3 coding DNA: TGTGCCAGCAGCAAAGGGAGAAGGGAGGAGTATGGCTACACCTTC. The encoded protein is CASSKGRREEYGYTF.